This T cell receptor (beta chain) was recorded in a study of cytomegalovirus exposure and HLA in healthy donors. Findings of the study overall: In all likelihood, a cluster of highly shared sequence variants was a sequencing artifact.

Germline values: CDR1 SGDLS, CDR2 YYNGEE. Trimming took 4 bases from V and 8 from J, leaving 16 bases between them. This CDR3 is built from 15 residues. On this clone itself: The antigen is unknown.

The PCR had 60 Vbeta and 13 Jbeta primers. Libraries were prepared by immunoSEQ multiplex PCR; TCRdb keeps only in-frame clonotypes and omits some of them. This table holds 99,000 or so clones, around 85% found once. This sequence originates from a man under 40 in good health and CMV-seropositive. The V and J genes are TRBV9 and TRBJ1-6; D gene unclear. The sample was PBMCs. The chain's CDR3 is CASSPKGREDSPLHF. CDR3 in DNA: TGTGCCAGCAGCCCCAAGGGCCGGGAGGATTCACCCCTCCACTTT. Drawing the rest from reference TRBV9 and TRBJ1-6, the complete variable domain is DSGVTQTPKHLITATGQRVTLRCSPRSGDLSVYWYQQSLDQGLQFLIQYYNGEERAKGNILERFSAQQFPDLHSELNLSSLELGDSALYFCASSPKGREDSPLHFGNGTRLTVT.